The 2 T cell receptor beta chains listed next were all sequenced from one sample in a study of T cells in Graves' hyperthyroidism and ophthalmopathy. From RNA transcripts, TCR beta CDR3 regions were amplified. A first-round RT-PCR of the TCR CDR3 used the HTBI primer set. TCRdb re-called the multiplex PCR reads with MiXCR, one entry per CDR3 protein. The sample carries around 690,000 distinct CDR3 sequences, more than 20% recorded once. The sequencing sample was made of blood. Source of these receptors: a man between 25 and 39 years old with Graves' ophthalmopathy.

The CDR3: CSARLSGSGSYEQYF. For the CDR3, the DNA is TGCAGTGCTAGACTGTCGGGTAGCGGGAGCTACGAGCAGTACTTC. The chain employs TRBV20-1 and TRBJ2-7, with 9 bases that match TRBD2. V lost 2 bases to trimming and J lost 3 bases; unmatched junction nucleotides: 8. CDR1 is DFQATT and CDR2 is SNEGSKA in the germline V gene (reference sequence). The CDR3 has 15 amino acids.

The chain employs TRBV6-1 and TRBJ2-4; tentative D call: TRBD2 (6 bases). Germline-derived CDR1 and CDR2 are MNHNS and SASEGT. This CDR3 is 17 amino acids long. V was pared by 6 bases and J by 1 base, with 19 bases between. CDR3 protein: CASSPFVGRNAKNIQYF. The CDR3 nucleotides are TGTGCCAGCAGCCCCTTTGTCGGGAGAAACGCCAAAAACATTCAGTACTTC.